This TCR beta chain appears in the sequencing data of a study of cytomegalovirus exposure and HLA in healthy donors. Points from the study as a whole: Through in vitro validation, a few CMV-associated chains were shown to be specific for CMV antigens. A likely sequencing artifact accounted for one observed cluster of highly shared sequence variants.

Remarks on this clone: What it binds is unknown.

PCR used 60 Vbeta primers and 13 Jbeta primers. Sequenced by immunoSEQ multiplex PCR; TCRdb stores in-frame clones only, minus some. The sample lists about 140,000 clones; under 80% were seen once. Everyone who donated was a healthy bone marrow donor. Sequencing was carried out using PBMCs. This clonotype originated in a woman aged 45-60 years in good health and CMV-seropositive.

CDR3 coding DNA: TGTGCCTGGAGAGTAGCGACCGCCTTCTACAATGAGCAGTTCTTC. The encoded protein is CAWRVATAFYNEQFF. This chain joins TRBV30 and TRBJ2-1, with D perhaps matching TRBD2 (5 bases). Looked up from germline, CDR1 is GTSNPN and CDR2 is SVGIG (reference sequence). CDR3 length equals 15 residues. V gave up 3 bases and J gave up 3 bases, with 15 bases separating them.